A selection of T cell receptor beta chains follows, all from one sample in a study of T cells in Graves' hyperthyroidism and ophthalmopathy. TCRdb reanalysed the multiplex PCR reads using MiXCR and keeps one entry per CDR3 protein. The sample holds hundreds of thousands of distinct CDR3 sequences; roughly 14% are singletons and the top ten take about 12%. The sequenced material came from blood. These receptors came from a man in his late teens or twenties with Graves' ophthalmopathy. The CDR3 runs from the conserved cysteine through the conserved F or W. The order of the fields is D gene, CDR3 length, V gene, J gene, clone size, CDR3 protein, CDR3 DNA. D genes are given only for firm matches. Expanded clones get a size class; other rows say once, few or many, or leave the size out.

TRBD1,13,TRBV9,TRBJ1-2,many,CASSATGASGYTF,TGTGCCAGCAGCGCCACAGGGGCCAGTGGCTACACCTTC
.,13,TRBV11-1,TRBJ1-2,many,CASSFDSNYGYTF,TGTGCCAGCAGCTTCGACAGTAACTATGGCTACACCTTC
.,14,TRBV19,TRBJ1-5,many,CASSITGSNQPQHF,TGTGCCAGTAGTATTACAGGGAGCAATCAGCCCCAGCATTTT
TRBD1,17,TRBV4-2,TRBJ1-4,.,CASSHPGGDRENEKLFF,TGTGCCAGCAGCCATCCCGGCGGGGACAGGGAGAATGAAAAACTGTTTTTT
.,17,TRBV19,TRBJ2-7,many,CASSIAFDRTASYEQYF,TGTGCCAGTAGTATAGCTTTTGACAGGACGGCTTCCTACGAGCAGTACTTC
.,14,TRBV2,TRBJ1-2,many,CASTHTDANYGYTF,TGTGCCAGCACTCATACGGACGCTAACTATGGCTACACCTTC
TRBD1,15,TRBV7-9,TRBJ1-1,few,CASSLAGRGVTEAFF,TGTGCCAGCAGCTTAGCAGGCAGGGGGGTTACTGAAGCTTTCTTT
.,13,TRBV20-1,TRBJ1-4,many,CSADGGDGEKLFF,TGCAGTGCTGATGGGGGAGATGGGGAAAAACTGTTTTTT
.,16,TRBV15,TRBJ2-2,.,CATSRDPPGLSGELFF,TGTGCCACCAGCAGAGATCCCCCGGGACTTTCCGGGGAGCTGTTTTTT
.,14,TRBV10-3,TRBJ1-1,many,CAISERVDSTEAFF,TGTGCCATCAGTGAGAGGGTTGACAGTACTGAAGCTTTCTTT
.,15,TRBV3-1,TRBJ2-1,many,CASSQDTTLVYEQFF,TGTGCCAGCAGCCAAGATACTACTCTAGTATATGAGCAGTTCTTC
.,14,TRBV5-1,TRBJ1-1,many,CASSLDGQNTEAFF,TGCGCCAGCAGCTTGGATGGCCAGAACACTGAAGCTTTCTTT
.,14,TRBV2,TRBJ2-7,many,CASSGGYSSYEQYF,TGTGCCAGCAGTGGGGGGTACAGCTCCTACGAGCAGTACTTC
.,13,TRBV6-1,TRBJ1-1,many,CASSRGSATEAFF,TGTGCCAGCAGTAGGGGAAGTGCCACTGAAGCTTTCTTT
.,12,TRBV29-1,TRBJ1-1,few,CSVGFGPDQAFF,TGCAGCGTTGGGTTCGGGCCCGACCAAGCTTTCTTT
.,15,TRBV20-1,TRBJ2-5,many,CSAASTKGVEETQYF,TGCAGCGCGGCCTCTACCAAAGGGGTGGAAGAGACCCAGTACTTC
.,15,TRBV19,TRBJ1-1,few,CASSVRLGLNTEAFF,TGTGCCAGTAGTGTACGACTGGGGCTGAACACTGAAGCTTTCTTT
.,12,TRBV7-9,TRBJ1-5,many,CASSPGSQPQHF,TGTGCCAGCAGCCCCGGTTCGCAGCCCCAGCATTTT
.,13,TRBV7-9,TRBJ1-4,few,CASSQAPNEKLFF,TGTGCCAGCAGTCAAGCGCCGAATGAAAAACTGTTTTTT
TRBD1,15,TRBV5-5,TRBJ2-5,many,CASSLAGQGTETQYF,TGTGCCAGCAGCTTGGCAGGACAGGGGACTGAGACCCAGTACTTC
.,14,TRBV27,TRBJ1-2,.,CASSLGRAAYGYTF,TGTGCCAGCAGTTTAGGCAGGGCTGCCTATGGCTACACCTTC
.,14,TRBV19,TRBJ1-2,few,CASSINLGNYGYTF,TGTGCCAGTAGTATCAACCTCGGGAACTATGGCTACACCTTC
.,12,TRBV12-3/TRBV12-4,TRBJ2-3,few,CASRAPGATQYF,TGTGCCAGCAGGGCCCCAGGGGCCACGCAGTATTTT
.,14,TRBV5-5,TRBJ1-2,few,CASSLMAEDYGYTF,TGTGCCAGCAGCTTAATGGCAGAGGACTATGGCTACACCTTC
.,13,TRBV20-1,TRBJ1-4,.,CSASAAFNEKLFF,TGCAGTGCTAGCGCAGCCTTTAATGAAAAACTGTTTTTT
TRBD2,16,TRBV27,TRBJ2-7,many,CASRYRGSGTFYEQYF,TGTGCCAGCAGATATAGAGGTAGCGGGACCTTCTACGAGCAGTACTTC
TRBD2,15,TRBV11-2,TRBJ2-1,.,CASSYLAGLYNEQFF,TGTGCCAGTAGTTACCTAGCGGGTCTGTACAATGAGCAGTTCTTC
TRBD1,14,TRBV27,TRBJ2-7,many,CASRVMGQGYEQYF,TGTGCCAGCAGGGTAATGGGACAGGGTTACGAGCAGTACTTC